Listed below are T cell receptor beta chains from one sample, sequenced in a study of T cell responses to AZD1222 COVID-19 vaccine. Profiled with immunoSEQ multiplex PCR; TCRdb holds only in-frame clones, not every one. Of more than 95,000 clones listed, around 92% are singletons. Material: peripheral blood, obtained on day 0 of AZD1222 vaccination. These receptors came from an adult in good health. The CDR3 runs from the conserved cysteine through the conserved F or W. The order of the fields is V gene, J gene, clone size, D gene, CDR3 DNA, CDR3 protein. A D gene is named only where the DNA matches it firmly. Expanded clones get a size class; other rows say once, few or many, or leave the size out.

TRBV9	TRBJ2-7	-	TRBD2	TGTGCCAGCAGCGTAGATCCGGGAGGGCGATACGAGCAGTACTTC	CASSVDPGGRYEQYF
TRBV27	TRBJ2-7	-	TRBD2	TGTGCCAGCAGTTTGACTAGCGGGAGGGTCGGGTCCTACGAGCAGTACTTC	CASSLTSGRVGSYEQYF
TRBV27	TRBJ1-2	-	-	TGTGCCAGCAGTTCATGGGGGGGTAATTACGGCTACACCTTC	CASSSWGGNYGYTF
TRBV15	TRBJ2-7	-	TRBD2	TGTGCCACCAGCAGAGTTGGTAGCGGGATAAGCGAGCAGTACTTC	CATSRVGSGISEQYF
TRBV27	TRBJ2-7	-	TRBD2	TGTGCCAGCAGTTTCCTAAAACTAGCGGGAAATGACGAGCAGTACTTC	CASSFLKLAGNDEQYF
TRBV21-1	TRBJ2-5	-	-	TGTGCCAGCAGCCACCTGGTCCGGGGAACAGAGACCCAGTACTTC	CASSHLVRGTETQYF
TRBV5-1	TRBJ2-1	-	-	TGCGCCAGCAGCTTGGGTACCCTATCGGGGGATGAGCAGTTCTTC	CASSLGTLSGDEQFF
TRBV19	TRBJ2-7	-	TRBD1	TGTGCCAGTCAGGACAGGCGATTCTCCTACGAGCAGTACTTC	CASQDRRFSYEQYF
TRBV29-1	TRBJ2-3	-	TRBD2	TGCAGCGTTGTGACTAGCGGGAGGCGCATCACAGATACGCAGTATTTT	CSVVTSGRRITDTQYF
TRBV5-1	TRBJ2-7	-	TRBD1	TGCGCCAGCAGCCCTGGACAGGGGGCCTACGAGCAGTACTTC	CASSPGQGAYEQYF
TRBV19	TRBJ1-5	once	TRBD1	TGTGCCAGTAGTATGGGGACAGGAGGACAGCCCCAGCATTTT	CASSMGTGGQPQHF
TRBV5-3	TRBJ2-1	-	-	TGTGCCAGAAGCTTGCGATTTACGGGACGTTTGAATGAGCAGTTCTTC	CARSLRFTGRLNEQFF
TRBV7-8	TRBJ2-1	-	-	TGTGCCAGCAGCTTAGGGGGAGGTGAGCAGTTCTTC	CASSLGGGEQFF
TRBV7-2	TRBJ2-7	-	TRBD2	TGTGCCAGCAGCCCGGGGCTAGCGGGAGACGAGCAGTACTTC	CASSPGLAGDEQYF
TRBV7-2	TRBJ2-7	-	TRBD1	TGTGCCAGCAGCTTGACAGGGAAGATCGAGCAGTACTTC	CASSLTGKIEQYF
TRBV4-2	TRBJ1-4	-	TRBD1	TGTGCCAGCAACGCACAGGGGCGGGAACTGTTTTTT	CASNAQGRELFF
TRBV11-2	TRBJ2-7	-	-	TGTGCCAGCTCCCGGGGGACTCGGGACGAGCAGTACTTC	CASSRGTRDEQYF
TRBV28	TRBJ2-7	-	TRBD2	TGTGCCAGCAGCTTACGGACTAGCGGGAGGGTGTACGAGCAGTACTTC	CASSLRTSGRVYEQYF
TRBV7-9	TRBJ1-5	-	-	TGTGCCAGCAGCTTAGAAGTGGTTCAGCCCCAGCATTTT	CASSLEVVQPQHF
TRBV6-5	TRBJ2-7	few	-	TGTGCCAGCAGTTACGCCCGGGACACCTACGAGCAGTACTTC	CASSYARDTYEQYF
TRBV2	TRBJ1-5	-	TRBD1	TGTGCCAGCAGGGGAGGACAGGGGTTTAATCAGCCCCAGCATTTT	CASRGGQGFNQPQHF
TRBV27	TRBJ2-3	-	-	TGTGCCAGCAGCCCTCTACAGGGTCCCGGGGCAGATACGCAGTATTTT	CASSPLQGPGADTQYF
TRBV4-3	TRBJ2-1	-	TRBD2	TGCGCCAGCAGCCCCTTTGATAGCGGGACGATTAGCAATGAGCAGTTCTTC	CASSPFDSGTISNEQFF